This TCR beta chain was sequenced for a study of OX40 agonist ivuxolimab in advanced cancers. Study background: At doses from 0.01 to 10 mg/kg, patients were given intravenous ivuxolimab every 2 weeks. Study results and limitations: It was also the case that some nonresponders had low normalized T-cell clonal expansion. At 0.1 to 3.0 mg/kg and by week 6, clonal expansion occurred in CD4+ and CD8+ blood T cells.

Details on this clone: As yet, its antigen is unknown.

Clones were read by immunoSEQ multiplex PCR, and TCRdb kept only the in-frame ones, dropping some. This repertoire shows around 20,000 clones, roughly four fifths found once; its top ten account for around 3.1%. Trimming cost V 1 base and J 8 bases, with 18 bases left between them. CDR3 length: 16 residues. Germline CDR1 is SNHLY and CDR2 is FYNNEI. Specimen: CD4+ or CD8+ T cells sorted from blood, collected in a trial of the OX40 agonist ivuxolimab. The TCR was taken from an adult with an advanced solid tumor such as melanoma, head and neck, liver or kidney cancer. The chain employs TRBV2 and TRBJ2-1; no clear D gene. CDR3 coding DNA: TGTGCCAGCAGTGAAGAAATAGGGAAGGATCGTGATGAGCAGTTCTTC. The encoded protein is CASSEEIGKDRDEQFF.